The following is a T cell receptor beta chain sequence with its context. Its specific antigen is unknown. No qualities accompany the bases; no much larger clone lies one base away. TCRbeta CDR3 regions were amplified from genomic DNA by means of the immunoSEQ Assay, a bias-controlled multiplex PCR. The paper's processing steps were these. The number of nucleated cells in each sample was estimated by amplification of reference gene primers within the assay. Sequence reads were collapsed and filtered to measure the absolute abundance of every unique TCRbeta CDR3 rearrangement. For each sample, productive Simpson clonality was calculated as the square root of Simpson's diversity index across productive rearrangements. TCRdb mirrors the immuneACCESS table, restricted to in-frame sequences. Some clones are absent from its copies; in checked studies, under half trace to an unresolved V gene, and the reason for the others is unknown. The V and J calls and clone size are taken from that table; D and trimming were inferred from the DNA. The sample yields roughly 500,000 clones; approximately 92% were counted once. The ten largest clones represent around 0.95% of the sample.

These data come from a study of blood T cell repertoires in COVID-19 (TCRdb year 2020). Describing the broader study: Samples from collaborators originated in the United States, Italy and Spain and spanned both the acute and convalescent phases of COVID-19. Samples came from the ongoing ImmuneRACE study (first 160 participants) plus 1,254 subjects from 6 global collaborators. A freely available public database, intended as a resource for researchers studying the immune response to SARS-CoV-2, is where the repertoires were released. Sample metadata almost always included a de-identified subject ID, COVID-19 status, age in years and sex. HLA class I and class II types, where available, came from metadata supplied by the sample provider rather than from assay-based typing. The prospective study material was composed of cDNA or gDNA derived from T cells, B-cell-depleted T cells, or PBMCs. Deeply sampled blood TCRbeta repertoires from subjects exposed to, actively infected with, or recovered from COVID-19 were included in the dataset.

V is reduced by 1 base and J by 6 bases, leaving a spacing of 12 bases between them. Spanning cysteine to phenylalanine, the CDR3 consists of 15 amino acids. CDR3 DNA is the only sequence kept; it has 45 bases, read in frame from the first base. CDR1 and CDR2 are drawn from the germline V gene: SGHAT, FQNNGV. At one collaborating source in Seattle, patients were enrolled during active infection and were followed longitudinally through the course of disease. Each collaborating institution followed its own protocols to collect whole blood in K2EDTA tubes. Collaborator samples were shipped for TCRbeta analysis as frozen whole blood, isolated PBMCs, or DNA extracted from either sample type. General findings and caveats noted by the study authors: The amount of clinical and demographic metadata varied by source and participant and was provided uncurated.

The rearrangement combines TRBV11-2 with TRBJ2-2, with TRBD1 as a weak D call on 5 bases. Material: peripheral blood. The sequence was obtained from a man aged 18-30 years with COVID-19, enrolled during active disease. Here the CDR3 is given as CASSLGPGRAGELFF. The nucleotides read TGTGCCAGCAGCTTAGGACCAGGGCGAGCCGGGGAGCTGTTTTTT.